One and the same sample provided the 5 T cell receptor beta chains below, sequenced in a study of T cell repertoires in cytomegalovirus infection. In TCRdb, the reads were re-called with MiXCR into one record per CDR3 protein. The repertoire holds 250,000 to 350,000 distinct CDR3 sequences, around 25% seen once, with roughly 13% in the top ten. The sequenced sample consisted of PBMCs. Every receptor here comes from a human donor in good health (CMV status not recorded). Some clones in this sample may be carry-over from other donors' samples.

V usage is TRBV6-1 and J usage is TRBJ2-7; D perhaps matches TRBD2 (6 bases). The CDR3 has 16 residues. Germline V gene sequence: CDR1 MNHNS, CDR2 SASEGT. The V and J ends lost 1 base and 3 bases respectively, with 16 bases between them. The chain's CDR3 is CASSEGGTSLGYEQYF. The CDR3 DNA follows: TGTGCCAGCAGTGAAGGGGGGACTTCCCTCGGCTACGAGCAGTACTTC.

As for this clonotype: One end of the junction varies from germline; a read error may be responsible. The V and J genes are TRBV20-1 and TRBJ2-5, with TRBD2 as a possible D gene (5 bases). CDR1 and CDR2 from the germline V gene are DFQATT and SNEGSKA (reference sequence). The CDR3 totals 12 residues. The CDR3: CSARPRVETPYF. The DNA for the CDR3 is TGCAGTGCTAGACCGAGGGTGGAGACCCCGTACTTC.

The gene calls are TRBV7-2 and TRBJ2-2; D is uncertain. Trimming left V 1 base short and J 6 bases short, with 6 bases between. The germline gives CDR1 SGHTA, CDR2 FQGNSA. The CDR3 is 13 amino acids. CDR3 loop: CASSLGFAGELFF. The CDR3 nucleotides read TGTGCCAGCAGCTTAGGGTTTGCCGGGGAGCTGTTTTTT. Together with reference TRBV7-2 and TRBJ2-2, the CDR3 gives the full variable domain: GAGVSQSPSNKVTEKGKDVELRCDPISGHTALYWYRQSLGQGLEFLIYFQGNSAPDKSGLPSDRFSAERTGGSVSTLTIQRTQQEDSAVYLCASSLGFAGELFFGEGSRLTVL.

This clonotype has more than one count but fewer than ten. The V call is TRBV14, the J call TRBJ2-5; 13 bases map to TRBD2. The CDR3 is 16 residues long. In germline, CDR1 is SGHDN, CDR2 FVKESK. The ends lost 4 bases at V and 6 bases at J; junction bases unmatched: 8. The CDR3 here is CASSLAPGLAGKTQYF. CDR3 DNA: TGTGCCAGCAGCCTCGCTCCGGGACTAGCGGGAAAGACCCAGTACTTC.

This chain links TRBV10-3 with TRBJ1-4; D not certain. Between the trimmed V and J ends, which lost 0 bases and 7 bases, there was a span of 0 bases. This CDR3 spans 11 amino acids. Germline V gene data show CDR1 as ENHRY and CDR2 as SYGVKD. The CDR3 loop is CAISESEKLFF. In DNA form, the CDR3 reads TGTGCCATCAGTGAGTCTGAAAAACTGTTTTTT.